The 24 T cell receptor beta chains below all came from one sample that was sequenced in a study of blood T cell repertoires in COVID-19. The method was immunoSEQ multiplex PCR; TCRdb's version includes in-frame clones alone and lacks a portion of them. This sample has almost 95,000 clones, with roughly 85% found just once. The sequenced sample consisted of peripheral blood. Receptor source: a woman between 55 and 75 years old with COVID-19, enrolled during active disease.

This clone was picked up one time. The chain is built from TRBV7-8 and TRBJ1-1; the match to TRBD1 covers 8 bases. Germline V gene data show CDR1 as SGHVS and CDR2 as FQNEAQ. CDR3 length: 15 residues. Trimming took 1 base from V and 0 from J; bases not matched to a gene: 1. The CDR3 loop is CASSLGTGMNTEAFF. In DNA, the CDR3 is TGTGCCAGCAGCTTAGGGACAGGGATGAACACTGAAGCTTTCTTT.

The chain joins TRBV3-1 (or the pseudogene TRBV3-2) to TRBJ1-1, with unresolved D. The CDR3 contains 17 residues. The germline V gene encodes CDR1 LGHDT and CDR2 YNNKEL (reference sequence). The V end lost 0 bases, the J end lost 1 base, and 15 bases lay between the germline ends. CDR3 sequence (DNA): TGTGCCAGCAGCCAAGATGGTTTAGGCAGAGGGAACACTGAAGCTTTCTTT. Amino acid sequence: CASSQDGLGRGNTEAFF.

V and J are TRBV5-4 and TRBJ2-5; tentative D call: TRBD1 (5 bases). Germline V gene sequence: CDR1 SGHNT, CDR2 YYREEE (reference sequence). CDR3 length: 14 amino acids. V was pared by 3 bases and J by 1 base, with 10 bases between. CDR3 protein: CASSSGHPQETQYF. CDR3 nucleotide sequence: TGTGCCAGCAGCTCCGGACATCCCCAAGAGACCCAGTACTTC. Full variable domain (outside the CDR3, taken from reference TRBV5-4 and TRBJ2-5): ETGVTQSPTHLIKTRGQQVTLRCSSQSGHNTVSWYQQALGQGPQFIFQYYREEENGRGNFPPRFSGLQFPNYSSELNVNALELDDSALYLCASSSGHPQETQYFGPGTRLLVL.

The chain employs TRBV23-1 and TRBJ1-4; D call uncertain. TRBV23-1 is reported as an ORF; its role is uncertain. Trimming removed 7 bases from V and 4 bases from J, with 19 bases in between. There are 16 residues in the CDR3. The CDR3 here is CASIRTRRLGNEKLFF. In DNA form, the CDR3 reads TGCGCCAGCATTCGTACACGGAGGCTGGGTAATGAAAAACTGTTTTTT.

V is TRBV29-1 and J is TRBJ1-1, with TRBD1 as a possible D gene (5 bases). Germline V gene sequence: CDR1 SQVTM, CDR2 ANQGSEA. The CDR3 spans 15 residues. With 4 bases removed from V and 0 bases from J, the gap between germline ends came to 15 bases. Here the CDR3 DNA reads TGCAGCGTTGGTGCAGGGCCCTCAATGAACACTGAAGCTTTCTTT. Translation gives CSVGAGPSMNTEAFF. The full variable domain, in which reference TRBV29-1 and TRBJ1-1 provide the parts outside the CDR3, is SAVISQKPSRDICQRGTSLTIQCQVDSQVTMMFWYRQQPGQSLTLIATANQGSEATYESGFVIDKFPISRPNLTFSTLTVSNMSPEDSSIYLCSVGAGPSMNTEAFFGQGTRLTVV.

In the case of this clone: A read error may account for a junction end that differs from germline. The V gene is TRBV7-7, the J gene TRBJ2-7; TRBD2 aligns across 8 bases. The CDR3 has 13 amino acids. CDR1 SSHAT and CDR2 FNYEAQ come from the germline V gene (reference sequence). The CDR3 loop is CASSYRGGYEQYF. Written as DNA, the CDR3 is TGTGCTAGCAGCTACCGGGGGGGTTATGAGCAGTACTTC.

This chain links TRBV4-2 with TRBJ1-1; 8 positions match TRBD1. Germline loops: CDR1 LGHNA, CDR2 YNFKEQ. The CDR3 length is 15 residues. V gave up 3 bases and J gave up 10 bases; unmatched junction bases: 13. The CDR3 sequence is CASSHQTGDLQAAFF. The CDR3, as DNA: TGTGCCAGCAGCCACCAGACAGGGGACCTCCAGGCAGCTTTCTTT.

The chain combines TRBV7-9 with TRBJ1-1; tentatively, D is TRBD1 (6 bases). Germline lookup yields CDR1 SEHNR and CDR2 FQNEAQ (reference sequence). V dropped 3 bases and J dropped 5 bases, with 10 bases sitting between them. The CDR3 is 13 amino acids. The CDR3 DNA follows: TGTGCCAGCAGCTTTAACAGGGTGACTGAAGCTTTCTTT. Protein sequence: CASSFNRVTEAFF.

V usage is TRBV11-3 and J usage is TRBJ2-2, with D possibly TRBD2 on 6 matching bases. This CDR3 has 14 residues. Germline values: CDR1 SGHNT, CDR2 YENEEA. V lost 1 base, J lost 7 bases, and 10 bases lay in between. CDR3 residues: CASSLVRGGGELFF. CDR3 DNA: TGTGCCAGCAGCTTAGTCCGGGGAGGCGGGGAGCTGTTTTTT.

The chain joins TRBV28 to TRBJ2-3, with 10 nucleotides matching TRBD2. Trimming took 5 bases from V and 3 from J; bases not matched to a gene: 11. The CDR3 has 17 amino acids. Germline values: CDR1 MDHEN, CDR2 SYDVKM. CDR3 sequence: CASSHYPGLAETDTQYF. In nucleotides, the CDR3 is TGTGCCAGCAGTCATTACCCCGGACTAGCGGAGACAGATACGCAGTATTTT.

This chain joins TRBV18 and TRBJ2-7, with 12 bases matching TRBD2. The CDR3 extends over 15 amino acids. The germline gives CDR1 KGHSH, CDR2 LQKENI. The trim removed 4 bases at V and 4 bases at J, leaving 5 bases unmatched. The CDR3 loop reads CASSRTSGVLYEQYF. CDR3 DNA: TGTGCCAGCTCACGGACTAGCGGGGTCTTGTACGAGCAGTACTTC.

The chain couples TRBV29-1 to TRBJ1-2, with D perhaps TRBD1 (5 bases). Trimming stripped 4 bases from V and 7 bases from J, with 10 bases between. CDR3 length equals 11 residues. CDR1 and CDR2 from the germline V gene are SQVTM and ANQGSEA. DNA for the CDR3: TGCAGCGTTGTTAGGGGCCTTGGCTACACCTTC. Translated, it gives CSVVRGLGYTF.

V and J are TRBV9 and TRBJ2-1; 9 bases align to TRBD2. The germline CDR1 and CDR2 sequences are SGDLS and YYNGEE. V was clipped by 0 bases and J by 7 bases; unmatched bases: 11. The CDR3 runs to 17 residues. CDR3 coding DNA: TGTGCCAGCAGCGTAGCAGCGGGGGGCCTCTCGGGGAATGAGCAGTTCTTC. It codes for CASSVAAGGLSGNEQFF.

The chain carries TRBV4-1 and TRBJ1-2, with 7 bases identical to TRBD1. This CDR3 spans 16 amino acids. The germline V gene encodes CDR1 MGHRA and CDR2 YSYEKL. Trimming removed 2 bases from V and 8 bases from J; junction bases left unmatched: 14. DNA of the CDR3: TGCGCCAGCAGCCAATCGACAGGGTGGGCCCCCTTGGGCTACACCTTC. It is translated as CASSQSTGWAPLGYTF.

This chain uses TRBV6-5 with TRBJ2-7; D may be TRBD1 (7 bases). V was shortened by 2 bases and J by 3 bases, with 14 bases between the two germline ends. This CDR3 has 15 residues. CDR1 and CDR2 (germline): MNHEY, SVGAGI. The CDR3 here is CASSYGQGGFYEQYF. CDR3 bases: TGTGCCAGCAGTTACGGTCAGGGGGGCTTCTACGAGCAGTACTTC.

The V call is TRBV29-1, the J call TRBJ1-2; 11 bases agree with TRBD1. The ends lost 4 bases at V and 5 bases at J; junction bases unmatched: 6. The CDR3 has 14 residues. The germline gives CDR1 SQVTM, CDR2 ANQGSEA. CDR3 bases: TGCAGCGTTGTCGGCGGGACAGGGGGGTATGGCTACACCTTC. This codes for CSVVGGTGGYGYTF. Full variable domain (outside the CDR3, taken from reference TRBV29-1 and TRBJ1-2): SAVISQKPSRDICQRGTSLTIQCQVDSQVTMMFWYRQQPGQSLTLIATANQGSEATYESGFVIDKFPISRPNLTFSTLTVSNMSPEDSSIYLCSVVGGTGGYGYTFGSGTRLTVV.

In this sample, this clone turned up once. The rearrangement joins TRBV5-1 to TRBJ1-4, with D maybe TRBD1 (5 bases). The CDR3 length is 17 residues. Germline V CDR1 and CDR2: SGHRS, YFSETQ. Trimming pared 2 bases from V and 1 base from J, leaving 15 bases between. CDR3: CASSLAPGAETNEKLFF. DNA for the CDR3: TGCGCCAGCAGCTTAGCCCCTGGGGCAGAAACTAATGAAAAACTGTTTTTT.

The chain links TRBV30 to TRBJ2-1; a weak D match, TRBD1 (6 bases). This CDR3 has 13 residues. V was cut by 0 bases and J by 7 bases, with 10 bases left in between. Germline assignment: CDR1 GTSNPN and CDR2 SVGIG (reference sequence). The CDR3 loop is CAWSVQGLNEQFF. CDR3 DNA sequence: TGTGCCTGGAGTGTACAGGGTTTGAATGAGCAGTTCTTC.

J is TRBJ2-1 and V is TRBV5-8; D may be TRBD2 (6 bases). The CDR3 extends over 15 amino acids. Trimming cost V 1 base and J 0 bases, with 8 bases left between them. Germline CDR1 is SGHTS and CDR2 is YDEGEE. The CDR3 sequence is CASSLSGSSYNEQFF. CDR3 bases: TGTGCCAGCAGCTTGTCCGGGAGCTCCTACAATGAGCAGTTCTTC.

The V gene is TRBV5-1, the J gene TRBJ1-2, with D maybe TRBD1 (5 bases). The V gene's germline CDR1 is SGHRS and CDR2 YFSETQ. Trimming took 0 bases from V and 7 from J, leaving 10 bases between them. This CDR3 is built from 13 residues. CDR3 sequence: CASSLDPGGGYTF. The CDR3 nucleotides read TGCGCCAGCAGCTTGGACCCGGGGGGTGGCTACACCTTC.

The V call is TRBV29-1, the J call TRBJ2-7, with TRBD1 identical over 8 bases. Looked up from germline, CDR1 is SQVTM and CDR2 is ANQGSEA. The CDR3 is 11 amino acids. V was clipped by 6 bases and J by 2 bases; unmatched bases: 0. CDR3 DNA sequence: TGCAGCGTGACAGGGGCCTACGAGCAGTACTTC. This sequence encodes CSVTGAYEQYF.

V is TRBV18 and J is TRBJ1-4; 7 nucleotides match TRBD1. The germline CDR1 and CDR2 sequences are KGHSH and LQKENI. J gave up 8 bases and V 3 bases, and 6 bases lay outside the gene matches. This CDR3 contains 14 residues. CDR3 DNA sequence: TGTGCCAGCTCACCCGACAGGGCCGCGGAAAAACTGTTTTTT. It yields the protein CASSPDRAAEKLFF.

The rearrangement links TRBV9 to TRBJ2-5; 9 bases line up with TRBD2. The CDR3 loop spans 16 amino acids. Trimming at V came to 0 bases and at J to 2 bases, leaving 5 bases not matched to a gene. Germline CDR1 and CDR2: SGDLS and YYNGEE. This CDR3 reads CASSVGLAGVQETQYF. Written as DNA, the CDR3 is TGTGCCAGCAGCGTAGGGTTAGCGGGGGTACAAGAGACCCAGTACTTC.

The gene calls are TRBV9 and TRBJ1-1; TRBD1 agrees at 9 bases. This CDR3 comprises 18 residues. Germline-derived CDR1 and CDR2 are SGDLS and YYNGEE. With 3 bases clipped from V and 2 bases from J, the junction kept 14 bases outside the gene matches. The DNA of the CDR3 is TGTGCCAGCAGCGCCTCAACACAGGGGGCTATTTTCAACACTGAAGCTTTCTTT. It specifies CASSASTQGAIFNTEAFF. Filled out from reference TRBV9 and TRBJ1-1, the complete variable domain reads DSGVTQTPKHLITATGQRVTLRCSPRSGDLSVYWYQQSLDQGLQFLIQYYNGEERAKGNILERFSAQQFPDLHSELNLSSLELGDSALYFCASSASTQGAIFNTEAFFGQGTRLTVV.